This T cell receptor (beta chain) stems from a study of T cells in Graves' hyperthyroidism and ophthalmopathy. The source material, RNA transcripts, was used to amplify TCR beta CDR3 regions. Initially, a first-round RT-PCR of the TCR CDR3 employed the HTBI primer set. TCRdb ran MiXCR on the multiplex PCR reads and lists one entry per CDR3 protein. Among 480,000 or so distinct CDR3 sequences, 46% were seen once, and the ten largest hold 35% to 50%. The CDR3 loop spans 15 amino acids. Germline V gene lookup returns CDR1 SQVTM and CDR2 ANQGSEA. V lost 6 bases, J lost 3 bases, and 9 bases stayed unmatched.

The sequence was collected from an adult woman with Graves' disease, either hyperthyroidism or ophthalmopathy (not recorded which). This sequence joins TRBV29-1 and TRBJ2-7, with 12 bases aligning to TRBD2. Source material: peripheral blood or thyroid tissue (not recorded which). The CDR3 DNA is TGCAGCGTCCGGACTAGCGGGACGACGGGCTACGAGCAGTACTTC. This gives the protein CSVRTSGTTGYEQYF.